This T cell receptor beta chain is from a study of blood T cell repertoires in COVID-19. Overall study context: COVID-19 samples collected from the United States, Italy and Spain covered acute and convalescent phases.

Authors' analysis steps: Estimates of nucleated cell counts were drawn from the amplification of reference gene primers. The assay was immunoSEQ multiplex PCR, and TCRdb's table has in-frame clones only and misses some. D and trimming come from the DNA, and the V and J calls and clone size come from that table. The data hold about 320,000 clones, with 70% to 90% observed a single time. Trimming left V 6 bases short and J 3 bases short, with 16 bases between. Germline CDR1 reads LNHDA; CDR2 reads SQIVND (reference sequence). CDR3 length: 15 amino acids. This TCR derives from a human donor in a cohort sampled during active COVID-19. Sequencing used peripheral blood. This sequence joins TRBV19 and TRBJ2-3; maybe TRBD2 (6 bases). The CDR3 loop is CASSTGGYRTDTQYF. CDR3 nucleotide sequence: TGTGCCAGTAGCACTGGGGGGTACCGGACAGATACGCAGTATTTT.